This entry lists 12 T cell receptor beta chains sequenced from one sample in a study of T-cell reconstitution after alpha-beta-depleted transplantation in children. Unique molecular identifiers were used to barcode this TCRbeta library. One entry per CDR3 protein, called by TCRdb with MiXCR from the PCR reads. The repertoire includes 260,000 or so distinct CDR3 sequences, 12% of them detected once, and about 2.4% sits in the top ten. The specimen comprised PBMCs from the stem cell graft donor, sampled from the stem cell graft. These receptors all stem from a human donor who donated a stem cell graft to a child with acute lymphoblastic leukemia.

This clonotype was seen at least ten times. The chain recombines TRBV11-2 with TRBJ2-1, with 14 nucleotides matching TRBD2. V dropped 1 base and J dropped 3; count of bases not matched to a gene: 8. The CDR3 length is 19 residues. In germline, CDR1 is SGHAT, CDR2 FQNNGV. The CDR3 region has the DNA TGTGCCAGCAGCTTAGGACTAGCGGGAGGGATACAATACTACAATGAGCAGTTCTTC. Translating gives CASSLGLAGGIQYYNEQFF.

This clonotype has ten or more counts. V and J are TRBV7-8 and TRBJ2-7; D may match TRBD1 or TRBD2 (5 bases each). The CDR3 is made up of 13 amino acids. V lost 4 bases and J lost 2, with 9 bases in between. Germline V lookup: CDR1 SGHVS, CDR2 FQNEAQ. The CDR3 bases are TGTGCCAGCAGCTATGGGGACGCCTACGAGCAGTACTTC. Translating it yields CASSYGDAYEQYF.

In this sample, this clonotype turned up many times. The chain carries TRBV7-6 and TRBJ2-2; 7 nucleotides align to TRBD2. The CDR3 contains 17 residues. V was clipped by 1 base and J by 5 bases; unmatched bases: 10. Germline V CDR1 and CDR2: SGHVS, FNYEAQ. This CDR3 reads CASSLGWREIRTGELFF. The CDR3 region has the DNA TGTGCCAGCAGCTTAGGATGGCGGGAGATAAGGACCGGGGAGCTGTTTTTT.

This clonotype came up many times. The chain uses TRBV19 and TRBJ2-5; tentative D call: TRBD1 (5 bases). Trimming took off 4 bases at V and 2 bases at J, with 8 bases between the two ends. Germline V lookup: CDR1 LNHDA, CDR2 SQIVND (reference sequence). There are 13 residues in the CDR3. Here the CDR3 DNA reads TGTGCCAGTAGTACGACAGCTCAAGAGACCCAGTACTTC. Translated: CASSTTAQETQYF. Filled out from reference TRBV19 and TRBJ2-5, the complete variable domain reads DGGITQSPKYLFRKEGQNVTLSCEQNLNHDAMYWYRQDPGQGLRLIYYSQIVNDFQKGDIAEGYSVSREKKESFPLTVTSAQKNPTAFYLCASSTTAQETQYFGPGTRLLVL.

In its sample, this clonotype was seen a few times. This chain links TRBV27 with TRBJ2-1; 7 bases match TRBD1. The CDR3 loop spans 17 amino acids. Germline CDR1 MNHEY, CDR2 SMNVEV (reference sequence). Trimming removed 5 bases from V and 0 bases from J; junction bases left unmatched: 10. CDR3 DNA: TGTGCCAGCAGTCCCCATACAGGGGCGAGCTCCTACAATGAGCAGTTCTTC. Translation gives CASSPHTGASSYNEQFF.

This clonotype was detected many times. The chain combines TRBV7-2 with TRBJ2-2; TRBD1 is a possible D gene (6 bases). V shed 3 bases and J shed 4 bases, with 18 bases lying between them. The CDR3 length is 17 residues. Germline loops: CDR1 SGHTA, CDR2 FQGNSA. The CDR3 loop is CASSFGRSGAVTGELFF. The CDR3 region has the DNA TGTGCCAGCAGCTTTGGTCGCTCAGGGGCGGTCACCGGGGAGCTGTTTTTT.

This clonotype was detected ten times or more. The chain uses TRBV29-1 and TRBJ1-1, with D perhaps TRBD1 (6 bases). V was shortened by 5 bases and J by 1 base, with 14 bases between the two germline ends. The CDR3 runs to 14 residues. Germline assignment: CDR1 SQVTM and CDR2 ANQGSEA. CDR3 sequence (DNA): TGCAGCGTTCATGAGTTCAGGGGGAACACTGAAGCTTTCTTT. Translated, it gives CSVHEFRGNTEAFF.

This clonotype was picked up many times. The rearrangement joins TRBV11-2 to TRBJ1-2; D call uncertain. Germline V CDR1 and CDR2: SGHAT, FQNNGV. This CDR3 is 12 amino acids long. Deletions cut 5 bases from V and 6 bases from J, with 10 bases between. This CDR3 reads CASSDNSDGYTF. The DNA for the CDR3 is TGTGCCAGCAGCGACAACAGTGATGGCTACACCTTC.

This clonotype was observed many times. This chain links TRBV18 with TRBJ2-3, with a tentative D call TRBD2 (5 bases). The CDR3 spans 13 residues. Trimming left V 3 bases short and J 4 bases short, with 8 bases between. Germline V gene data show CDR1 as KGHSH and CDR2 as LQKENI. Here the CDR3 DNA reads TGTGCCAGCTCACCGGCGGGCGCAGATACGCAGTATTTT. It codes for CASSPAGADTQYF.

This clonotype was recorded at least ten times. The chain employs TRBV6-2 or TRBV6-3 and TRBJ1-1; TRBD1 matches 7 bases. The trim removed 6 bases at V and 0 bases at J, leaving 13 bases unmatched. CDR3 size: 17 residues. Germline CDR1 MNHEY, CDR2 SVGEGT. The CDR3 sequence is CASSVIRGQSLNTEAFF. The CDR3 region has the DNA TGTGCCAGCAGCGTAATCCGGGGACAGAGCTTGAACACTGAAGCTTTCTTT.

V gene TRBV30 combines with J gene TRBJ2-7, with 8 bases that match TRBD1. The V gene end was trimmed by 7 bases and the J gene end by 6 bases; junction bases not matched to a gene: 11. In germline, CDR1 is GTSNPN, CDR2 SVGIG (reference sequence). The CDR3 is 13 residues long. CDR3 sequence reads: CAYANNRGSEQYF. In DNA, the CDR3 is TGTGCCTACGCGAATAACAGGGGGAGCGAGCAGTACTTC. Complete variable domain (other parts from reference TRBV30 and TRBJ2-7): SQTIHQWPATLVQPVGSPLSLECTVEGTSNPNLYWYRQAAGRGLQLLFYSVGIGQISSEVPQNLSASRPQDRQFILSSKKLLLSDSGFYLCAYANNRGSEQYFGPGTRLTVT.

This clonotype was recorded a few times. The rearrangement joins TRBV20-1 to TRBJ1-5, with a possible D match to TRBD1 (5 bases). This CDR3 region has 16 residues. The germline V and J ends were trimmed by 5 bases and 6 bases, with 23 bases remaining between them. CDR1 is DFQATT and CDR2 is SNEGSKA in the germline V gene (reference sequence). In DNA, the CDR3 is TGCAGTGCTTCCCCTACAGGACAAGGGTGGAGTCAGCCCCAGCATTTT. Residues: CSASPTGQGWSQPQHF.